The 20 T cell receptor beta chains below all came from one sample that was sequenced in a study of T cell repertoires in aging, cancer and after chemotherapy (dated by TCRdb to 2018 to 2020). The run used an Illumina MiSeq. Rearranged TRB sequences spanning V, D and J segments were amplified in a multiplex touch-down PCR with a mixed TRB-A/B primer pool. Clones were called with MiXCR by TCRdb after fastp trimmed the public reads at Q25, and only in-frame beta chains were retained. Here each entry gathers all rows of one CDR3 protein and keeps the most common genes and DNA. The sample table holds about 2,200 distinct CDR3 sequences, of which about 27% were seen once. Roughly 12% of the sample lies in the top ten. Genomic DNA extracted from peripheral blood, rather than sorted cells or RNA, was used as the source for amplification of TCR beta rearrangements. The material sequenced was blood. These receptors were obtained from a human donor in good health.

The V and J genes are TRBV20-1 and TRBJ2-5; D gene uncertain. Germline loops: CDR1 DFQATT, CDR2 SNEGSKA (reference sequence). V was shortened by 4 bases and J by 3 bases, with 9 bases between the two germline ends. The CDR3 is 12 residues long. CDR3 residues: CSATPLEETQYF. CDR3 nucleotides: TGCAGTGCTACCCCGTTGGAAGAGACCCAGTACTTC.

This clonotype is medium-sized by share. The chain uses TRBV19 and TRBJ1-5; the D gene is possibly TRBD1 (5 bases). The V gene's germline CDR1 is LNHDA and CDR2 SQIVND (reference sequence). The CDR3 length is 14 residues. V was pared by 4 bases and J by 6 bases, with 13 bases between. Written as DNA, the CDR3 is TGTGCCAGTAGTAATTTGAGGGACCGTCAGCCCCAGCATTTT. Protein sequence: CASSNLRDRQPQHF.

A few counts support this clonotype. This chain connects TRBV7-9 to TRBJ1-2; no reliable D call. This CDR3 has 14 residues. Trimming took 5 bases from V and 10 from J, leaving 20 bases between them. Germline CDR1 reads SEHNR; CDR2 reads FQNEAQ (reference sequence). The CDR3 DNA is TGTGCCAGCAGCCGCTCGGGCATACTAGAGTCCTACACCTTC. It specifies CASSRSGILESYTF.

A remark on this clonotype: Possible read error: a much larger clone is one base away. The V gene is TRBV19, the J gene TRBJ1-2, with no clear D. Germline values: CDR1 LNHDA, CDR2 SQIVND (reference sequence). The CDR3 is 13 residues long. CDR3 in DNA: TGTGCCAGTAGGCAAACGGAGGCTTATGTCTACACCTTC. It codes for CASRQTEAYVYTF.

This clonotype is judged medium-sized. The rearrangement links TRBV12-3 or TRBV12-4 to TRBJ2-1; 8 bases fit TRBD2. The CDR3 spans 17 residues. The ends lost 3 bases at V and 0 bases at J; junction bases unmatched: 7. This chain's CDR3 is CASSFYGGASSYNEQFF. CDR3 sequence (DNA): TGTGCCAGCAGTTTCTACGGGGGGGCTAGCTCCTACAATGAGCAGTTCTTC.

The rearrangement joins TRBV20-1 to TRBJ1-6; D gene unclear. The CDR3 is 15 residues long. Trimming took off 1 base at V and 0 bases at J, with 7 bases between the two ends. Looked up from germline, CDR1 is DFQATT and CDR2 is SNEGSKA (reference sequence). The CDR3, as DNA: TGCAGTGCTAGAGGTGGGAGCTCCTATAATTCACCCCTCCACTTT. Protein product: CSARGGSSYNSPLHF.

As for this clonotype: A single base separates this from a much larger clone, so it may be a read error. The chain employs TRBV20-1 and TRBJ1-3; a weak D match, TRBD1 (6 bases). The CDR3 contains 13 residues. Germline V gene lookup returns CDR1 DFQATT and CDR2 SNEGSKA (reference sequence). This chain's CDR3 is CSARAGVGNTIHF. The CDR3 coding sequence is TGCAGTGCTAGGGCAGGGGTGGGAAACACCATACATTTT.

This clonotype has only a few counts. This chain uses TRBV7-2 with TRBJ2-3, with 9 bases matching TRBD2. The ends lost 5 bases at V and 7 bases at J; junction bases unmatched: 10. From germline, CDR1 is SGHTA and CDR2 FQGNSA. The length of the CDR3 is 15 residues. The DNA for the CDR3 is TGTGCCAGCAGCCTATCCGACGGACTAGCGAATACGCAGTATTTT. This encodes CASSLSDGLANTQYF. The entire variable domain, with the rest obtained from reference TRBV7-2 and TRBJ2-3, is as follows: GAGVSQSPSNKVTEKGKDVELRCDPISGHTALYWYRQSLGQGLEFLIYFQGNSAPDKSGLPSDRFSAERTGGSVSTLTIQRTQQEDSAVYLCASSLSDGLANTQYFGPGTRLTVL.

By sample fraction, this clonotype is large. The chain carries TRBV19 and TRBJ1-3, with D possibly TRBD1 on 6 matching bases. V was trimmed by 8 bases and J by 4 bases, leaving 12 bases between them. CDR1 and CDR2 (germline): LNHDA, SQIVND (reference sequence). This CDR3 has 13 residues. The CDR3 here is CASSPGQGNTIYF. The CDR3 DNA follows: TGTGCCAGTTCCCCGGGACAAGGAAACACCATATATTTT.

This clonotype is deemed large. For the CDR3, the DNA is TGTGCCAGCAGCCACCGGATGGGACAGGGAAATTCACCCCTCCACTTT. Residues: CASSHRMGQGNSPLHF. This chain joins TRBV11-1 and TRBJ1-6, with 9 bases fitting TRBD1. V trimming: 5 bases; J trimming: 7 bases; junction bases outside the gene matches: 9. Per germline, CDR1 SGHAT and CDR2 FQDESV (reference sequence). This CDR3 contains 16 residues.

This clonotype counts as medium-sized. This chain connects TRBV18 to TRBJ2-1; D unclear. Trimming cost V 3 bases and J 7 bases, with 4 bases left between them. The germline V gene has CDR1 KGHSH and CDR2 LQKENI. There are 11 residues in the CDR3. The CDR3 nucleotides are TGTGCCAGCTCACCGAATAATGAGCAGTTCTTC. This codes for CASSPNNEQFF.

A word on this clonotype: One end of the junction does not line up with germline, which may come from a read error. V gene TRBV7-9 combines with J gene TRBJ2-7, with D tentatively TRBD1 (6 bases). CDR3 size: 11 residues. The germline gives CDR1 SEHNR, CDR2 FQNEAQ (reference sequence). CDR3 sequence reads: CASDPGDPQDF. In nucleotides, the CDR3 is TGTGCCAGTGACCCAGGGGATCCCCAGGACTTC. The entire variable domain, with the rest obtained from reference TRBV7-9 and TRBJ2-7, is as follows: DTGVSQNPRHKITKRGQNVTFRCDPISEHNRLYWYRQTLGQGPEFLTYFQNEAQLEKSRLLSDRFSAERPKGSFSTLEIQRTEQGDSAMYLCASDPGDPQDFGPGTRLTVT.

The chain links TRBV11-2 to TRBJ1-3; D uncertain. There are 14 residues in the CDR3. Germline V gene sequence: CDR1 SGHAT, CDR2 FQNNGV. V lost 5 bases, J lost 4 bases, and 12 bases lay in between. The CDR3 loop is CASSVAGTGNTIYF. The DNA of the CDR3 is TGTGCCAGCAGCGTCGCGGGTACCGGAAACACCATATATTTT. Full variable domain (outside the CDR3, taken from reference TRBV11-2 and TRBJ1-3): EAGVAQSPRYKIIEKRQSVAFWCNPISGHATLYWYQQILGQGPKLLIQFQNNGVVDDSQLPKDRFSAERLKGVDSTLKIQPAKLEDSAVYLCASSVAGTGNTIYFGEGSWLTVV.

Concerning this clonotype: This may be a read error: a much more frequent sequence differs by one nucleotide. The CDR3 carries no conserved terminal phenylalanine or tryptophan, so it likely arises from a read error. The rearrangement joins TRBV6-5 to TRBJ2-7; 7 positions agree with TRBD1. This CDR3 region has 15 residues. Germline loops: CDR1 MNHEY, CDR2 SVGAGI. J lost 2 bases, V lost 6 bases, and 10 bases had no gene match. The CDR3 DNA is TGTGCCAGCAGCTCAGGGACAGTTCAAACCTACGAGCAGTACTTA. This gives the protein CASSSGTVQTYEQYL.

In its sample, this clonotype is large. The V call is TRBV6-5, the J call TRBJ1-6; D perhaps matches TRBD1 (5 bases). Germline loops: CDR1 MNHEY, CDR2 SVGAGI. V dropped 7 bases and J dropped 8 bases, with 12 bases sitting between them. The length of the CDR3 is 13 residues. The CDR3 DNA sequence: TGTGCCAGCATCGGCAGGGCCCATTCACCCCTCCACTTT. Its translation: CASIGRAHSPLHF.

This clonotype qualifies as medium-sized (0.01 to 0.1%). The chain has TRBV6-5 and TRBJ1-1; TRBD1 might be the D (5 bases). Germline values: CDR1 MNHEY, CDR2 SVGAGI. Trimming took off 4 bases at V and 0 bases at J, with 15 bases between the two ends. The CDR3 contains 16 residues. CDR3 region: CASSSVLAGLNTEAFF. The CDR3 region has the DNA TGTGCCAGCAGTTCCGTTTTGGCAGGGCTGAACACTGAAGCTTTCTTT.

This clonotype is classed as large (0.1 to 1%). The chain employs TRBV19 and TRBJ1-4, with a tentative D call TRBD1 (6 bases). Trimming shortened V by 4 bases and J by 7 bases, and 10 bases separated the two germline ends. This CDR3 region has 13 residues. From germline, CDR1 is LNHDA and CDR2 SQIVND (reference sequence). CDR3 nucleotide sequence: TGTGCCAGTAGTACAACAGGGCCTGAAAAACTGTTTTTT. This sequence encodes CASSTTGPEKLFF.

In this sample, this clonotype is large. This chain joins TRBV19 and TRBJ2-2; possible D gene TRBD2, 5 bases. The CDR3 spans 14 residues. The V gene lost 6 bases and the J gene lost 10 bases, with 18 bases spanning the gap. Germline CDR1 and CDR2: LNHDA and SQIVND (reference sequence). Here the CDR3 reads CASSGTGVLEELFF. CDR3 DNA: TGTGCCAGTAGCGGTACCGGGGTCCTGGAGGAGCTGTTTTTT.

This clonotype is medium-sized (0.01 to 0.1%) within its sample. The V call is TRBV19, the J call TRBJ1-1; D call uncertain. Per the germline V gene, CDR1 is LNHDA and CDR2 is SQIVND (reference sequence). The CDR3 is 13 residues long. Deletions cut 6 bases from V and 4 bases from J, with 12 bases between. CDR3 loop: CASSTRRGTEAFF. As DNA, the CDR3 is TGTGCCAGTAGCACCCGTAGAGGCACTGAAGCTTTCTTT. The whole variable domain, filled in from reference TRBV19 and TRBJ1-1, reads DGGITQSPKYLFRKEGQNVTLSCEQNLNHDAMYWYRQDPGQGLRLIYYSQIVNDFQKGDIAEGYSVSREKKESFPLTVTSAQKNPTAFYLCASSTRRGTEAFFGQGTRLTVV.

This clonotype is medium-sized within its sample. The CDR3 protein is CASSPREGVKVLTF. CDR3 sequence (DNA): TGTGCCAGCAGTCCGCGGGAAGGGGTTAAAGTCCTGACTTTC. The J gene is TRBJ2-6, the V gene TRBV6-2 or TRBV6-3; maybe TRBD2 (6 bases). Trimming removed 5 bases at V and 13 bases at J, with 18 bases between. The length of the CDR3 is 14 residues. CDR1 is MNHEY, CDR2 SVGEGT, per germline.